This T cell receptor (beta chain) was sequenced for a study of blood T cell repertoires in COVID-19. Study overall: Acute and convalescent COVID-19 specimens originated in the United States, Italy and Spain. T cells, B-cell-depleted T cells, or PBMCs supplied cDNA or gDNA.

Original analysis: It was from reference gene primer amplification that nucleated cell counts were estimated. Profiling relied on immunoSEQ multiplex PCR, and the TCRdb table lists in-frame clones only, not all of them. V and J calls and clone size are those listed in that table; D and trimming were worked out from the DNA. The data show around 200,000 clones, more than 85% seen once. The CDR3 runs 16 residues. From germline, CDR1 is SGHAT and CDR2 FQNNGV. Germline trimming cut 6 bases from V and 5 bases from J; bases unmatched to any gene: 15. Sequenced material: peripheral blood. The source is a man aged 40-55 years with active or convalescent COVID-19. This sequence joins TRBV11-2 and TRBJ2-7, with 8 bases fitting TRBD1. This CDR3 is CASRTLGQGLRNEQYF. The CDR3, as DNA: TGTGCCAGCAGGACCCTAGGACAGGGATTGAGGAACGAGCAGTACTTC.